This TCR beta chain was sequenced for a study of blood T cells in healthy people across ages. Study results and caveats: While age rose, TCR beta diversity per million T cells dropped in a roughly linear way.

Concerning this clonotype: Its antigen is currently unknown.

The use of a sample-barcoded 5' primer and a J-beta primer mix characterized a second PCR of about 6 to 11 cycles. TCRdb re-called the 5' RACE reads with MiXCR, one entry per CDR3 protein. The data contain about 900,000 distinct CDR3 sequences, roughly 52% of them singletons. Germline CDR1 SQVTM, CDR2 ANQGSEA. V shed 3 bases and J 4 bases; nucleotides not matched to a gene: 5. This CDR3 has 14 residues. Every sample had a minimum of 6.5 million PBMCs isolated. The total RNA that was extracted per sample amounted to at least 5 micrograms. The source material was blood. The receptor's source is a man aged 30-40 years in good health. The rearrangement uses TRBV29-1 and TRBJ2-1; 8 bases map to TRBD2. CDR3: CSVEGLAGYNEQFF. In DNA form, the CDR3 reads TGCAGCGTTGAGGGTCTAGCGGGTTACAATGAGCAGTTCTTC.